The 11 T cell receptor beta chains below were found in one sample sequenced in a study of OX40 agonist ivuxolimab in advanced cancers. Using immunoSEQ multiplex PCR, the repertoire was profiled, and TCRdb retains in-frame clones only, with some absent. The table records approximately 94,000 clones, 92% of them present only once. Sequenced here: CD4+ or CD8+ T cells sorted from blood, sampled in a trial of the OX40 agonist ivuxolimab. Receptor source: an adult with an advanced solid tumor such as melanoma, head and neck, liver or kidney cancer.

This chain joins TRBV9 and TRBJ1-4, with D tentatively TRBD1 (6 bases). The V end was cut by 4 bases, the J end by 6 bases, with 16 bases between. Per the germline V gene, CDR1 is SGDLS and CDR2 is YYNGEE. The CDR3 has 15 amino acids. CDR3 nucleotide sequence: TGTGCCAGCAGCCAAACAGGGAGTAGGTATGAAAAACTGTTTTTT. Translating it yields CASSQTGSRYEKLFF.

The V gene is TRBV6-5, the J gene TRBJ1-1, with D hard to call. Trimming stripped 4 bases from V and 8 bases from J, with 17 bases between. In germline, CDR1 is MNHEY, CDR2 SVGAGI. The CDR3 extends over 14 amino acids. The CDR3 sequence: CASSFGVIGVEAFF. The CDR3 region has the DNA TGTGCCAGCAGTTTTGGGGTTATTGGCGTCGAAGCTTTCTTT.

The CDR3 nucleotides are TGTGCCACCAGCAGACAGGGGGCAGGCTATGGCTACACCTTC. It yields the protein CATSRQGAGYGYTF. The chain couples TRBV15 to TRBJ1-2, with 8 bases fitting TRBD1. CDR3 length: 14 residues. With 2 bases clipped from V and 4 bases from J, the junction kept 3 bases outside the gene matches. The germline gives CDR1 LNHNV, CDR2 YYDKDF (reference sequence).

The rearrangement joins TRBV27 to TRBJ2-5; D gene uncertain. Germline V lookup: CDR1 MNHEY, CDR2 SMNVEV (reference sequence). This CDR3 contains 12 residues. V lost 10 bases and J 7 bases, leaving 16 bases between the germline ends. The DNA of the CDR3 is TGTGCCACCGCCCCTCCGGACGGGACCCAGTACTTC. Residues: CATAPPDGTQYF.

The chain is built from TRBV30 and TRBJ2-7; the D gene is possibly TRBD2 (6 bases). Per germline, CDR1 GTSNPN and CDR2 SVGIG (reference sequence). The CDR3 has 12 residues. The ends were cut back, 5 bases at V and 6 bases at J, with 14 bases in the middle. For the CDR3, the DNA is TGTGCCTGGGGGACCGGGGAGGTCGAGCAGTACTTC. This gives the protein CAWGTGEVEQYF.

The DNA for the CDR3 is TGTGCCAGCAGACAGGGGCTTTATTACTACGAGCAGTACTTC. Encoded protein: CASRQGLYYYEQYF. The rearrangement joins TRBV27 to TRBJ2-7; 7 bases align to TRBD1. The junction had 8 bases not matched to a gene; V was cut back by 6 bases and J by 3 bases. In germline, CDR1 is MNHEY, CDR2 SMNVEV (reference sequence). The CDR3 runs to 14 residues.

J is TRBJ2-1 and V is TRBV7-6; TRBD2 might be the D (5 bases). Germline V CDR1 and CDR2: SGHVS, FNYEAQ. CDR3 length: 11 amino acids. V lost 4 bases and J 10 bases, leaving 8 bases between the germline ends. The CDR3 DNA reads as TGTGCCAGCAGCTCGACTATGGAGCAGTTCTTC. This translates into CASSSTMEQFF.

The chain couples TRBV10-3 to TRBJ1-1, with D maybe TRBD1 (5 bases). Trimming left V 0 bases short and J 5 bases short, with 10 bases between. This CDR3 has 14 residues. Germline V CDR1 and CDR2: ENHRY, SYGVKD. In DNA, the CDR3 is TGTGCCATCAGTGAGTCCCAGGGTGGAACTGAAGCTTTCTTT. This translates into CAISESQGGTEAFF.

The chain recombines TRBV5-1 with TRBJ2-7; 8 bases fit TRBD2. The CDR3 is made up of 14 amino acids. V was clipped by 3 bases and J by 4 bases; unmatched bases: 6. Germline CDR1 SGHRS, CDR2 YFSETQ. The DNA for the CDR3 is TGCGCCAGCAGCTGGGGAAGCGGGAGTTACGAGCAGTACTTC. This codes for CASSWGSGSYEQYF.

The chain uses TRBV19 and TRBJ1-1; D perhaps matches TRBD1 (5 bases). Trimming left V 0 bases short and J 6 bases short, with 8 bases between. Germline V lookup: CDR1 LNHDA, CDR2 SQIVND (reference sequence). This CDR3 has 13 amino acids. CDR3 residues: CASSIDPGPEAFF. CDR3 DNA sequence: TGTGCCAGTAGTATAGACCCAGGGCCTGAAGCTTTCTTT.

V and J are TRBV19 and TRBJ1-2; D might be TRBD1 (5 bases). CDR3 length: 14 residues. Trimming removed 5 bases from V and 0 bases from J, with 10 bases in between. The germline gives CDR1 LNHDA, CDR2 SQIVND (reference sequence). For the CDR3, the DNA is TGTGCCAGTAGTCCAGCGACAGCTAACTATGGCTACACCTTC. Protein sequence: CASSPATANYGYTF.